This T cell receptor beta chain was obtained from a study of response to subunit inactivated influenza vaccine. In TCRdb, the RT-PCR reads were re-called with MiXCR into one record per CDR3 protein. The data contain about 540,000 distinct CDR3 sequences, under 25% of them singletons. This CDR3 is 16 amino acids long. Per the germline V gene, CDR1 is MDHEN and CDR2 is SYDVKM. Germline trimming cut 5 bases from V and 2 bases from J; bases unmatched to any gene: 11. The data were also submitted as part of a second study, on T cells expressing NK-cell markers. Per that paper: A 5'RACE template switching approach incorporating UMIs was used to make TCR beta cDNA. The TCR beta repertoires were obtained from sorted CD3+CD56+NKG2C+, CD3+CD56+NKG2C- and CD3+CD56-NKG2C+ T cells. In several experiments, sorting was restricted to alpha-beta TCR T cells by an anti-gamma-delta TCR antibody. About six donors showed dominant NKG2C+ clonotypes comprising roughly 1.0-7.0% of their CD8+ T cells. In several donors, dominant clonotypes made up about 28.3-60.1% of CD3+CD56-NKG2C+ cells.

The sample was CD4+ T cells sorted from PBMCs, taken 12 days after vaccination. The sequence was obtained from a man aged 50 or older who received an inactivated influenza vaccine. This chain joins TRBV28 and TRBJ2-7, with 8 positions matching TRBD2. Written as DNA, the CDR3 is TGTGCCAGCAGTAGAATTAGGGGTAGCGGGACCTACGAGCAGTACTTC. Its translation is CASSRIRGSGTYEQYF.